This TCR beta chain appears in the sequencing data of a study of a mutant IDH1 vaccine in newly diagnosed glioma (dated by TCRdb to about 2021). With respect to the entire study: In the chemotherapy-containing groups, vaccination started alongside temozolomide cycles, whereas in patients who had radiotherapy alone it started 4-6 weeks after radiotherapy. Of the roughly 32 treated patients, around 62% were male and 37.5% were female, and a mean age of roughly 41 years was recorded. Prior to enrollment, standard therapy consisting of radiotherapy alone, temozolomide alone, or radiochemotherapy with temozolomide had been administered to patients, with the combination being received by most patients. The week-35 safety follow-up was designated visit V12, and the week-47 end of study was designated visit V13. Six visits were used for peripheral blood collection: V03 (baseline), V05, V07, V10, V12 and V13. For exploratory analyses, about two dozen treated patients had longitudinal TCRB deep sequencing done wherever samples were available.

The library was generated by the immunoSEQ multiplex PCR assay. Following the manufacturer's protocol, the hsTCRB Kit was used to amplify rearranged TCR beta chain sequences. Sequencing of TCRB libraries was carried out on an Illumina MiSeq. Turning to the authors' computational methods: The kit vendor's proprietary platform handled demultiplexing, trimming and gene mapping. This immuneACCESS table, as held by TCRdb, lists in-frame sequences with V and J called but not all clones. Of the missing ones, under half trace to an unresolved V gene in checked studies; the others have no known cause. The V and J calls and clone size are taken from that table; D and trimming were inferred from the DNA. This sample lists 25,000 to 40,000 clones; around four fifths were detected once. 11% of the sample comes from the top ten. The germline V gene gives CDR1 as SGHRS and CDR2 as YFSETQ. The germline V end is reduced by 4 bases and the J end by 6 bases; junction bases left unmatched: 16. The CDR3 holds 17 amino acids from the cysteine to the phenylalanine. Solely the CDR3 DNA is kept, with 51 bases framed from the first base.

Explained via the paper, the time point label denotes: week 35, safety follow-up. Each vaccine dose, consisting of 300 ug of a 20-mer mutant IDH1 peptide in Montanide, was administered subcutaneously with topical imiquimod. Patients received eight vaccinations in weeks 1, 3, 5, 7, 11, 15, 19 and 23, corresponding to visits V03 through V10. The donors had newly diagnosed IDH1-mutant astrocytomas of WHO grade 3 or 4 that showed loss of nuclear ATRX. The samples were drawn from NOA16, a multicentre, single-arm, open-label phase I trial in Germany that tested a mutant IDH1 peptide vaccine in humans for the first time. Genomic DNA for TCRB sequencing was extracted from EDTA blood using the DNeasy Blood and Tissue Kit. Relative to its sample, this clone is medium-sized (0.01 to 0.1%). The antigen it recognizes is unknown. No base quality information exists; no much larger clone differs at one position.

What the authors observed across the whole study: It was noted by the authors that analyses of patient blood samples could not be reproduced owing to sample limitations. Changes in the top peripheral T cell clonotypes picked up by TCRB sequencing did not appear to be linked to pseudoprogression. Vaccine-induced immune responses across multiple MHC alleles were detected in approximately 94% of patients. PBMC samples for TCRB deep sequencing were selected based on availability.

This clonotype was obtained from a woman in her 40s with glioma. The chain links TRBV5-1 with TRBJ2-1, with 7 bases matching TRBD1. Here the sequenced sample was PBMCs, taken from a glioma patient whose treatment included an IDH1 peptide vaccine. This receptor has the CDR3 CASSPRYRDRDLNEQFF. DNA sequence: TGCGCCAGCAGCCCTCGATACCGGGACAGAGATCTCAATGAGCAGTTCTTC.